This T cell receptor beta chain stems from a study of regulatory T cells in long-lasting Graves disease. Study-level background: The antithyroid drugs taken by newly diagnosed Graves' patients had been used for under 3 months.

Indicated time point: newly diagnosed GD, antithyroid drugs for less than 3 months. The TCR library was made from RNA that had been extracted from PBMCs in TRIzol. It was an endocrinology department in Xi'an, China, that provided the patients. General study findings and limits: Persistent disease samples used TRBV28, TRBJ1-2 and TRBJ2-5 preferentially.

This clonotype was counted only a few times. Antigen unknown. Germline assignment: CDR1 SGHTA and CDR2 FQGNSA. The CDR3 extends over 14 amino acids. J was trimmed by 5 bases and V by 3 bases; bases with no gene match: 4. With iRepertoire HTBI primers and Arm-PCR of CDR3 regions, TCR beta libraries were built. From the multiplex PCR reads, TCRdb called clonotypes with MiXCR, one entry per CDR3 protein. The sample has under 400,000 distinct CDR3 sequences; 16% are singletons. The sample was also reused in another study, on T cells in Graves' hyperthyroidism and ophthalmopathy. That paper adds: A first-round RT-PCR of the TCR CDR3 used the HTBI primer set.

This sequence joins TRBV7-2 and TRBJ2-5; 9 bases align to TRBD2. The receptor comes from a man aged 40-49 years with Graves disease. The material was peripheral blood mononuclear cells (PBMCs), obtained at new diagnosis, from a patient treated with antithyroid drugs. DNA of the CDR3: TGTGCCAGCAGCTTCCTAGCGGGGAGGGAGACCCAGTACTTC. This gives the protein CASSFLAGRETQYF.